A single sample is the source of the 12 T cell receptor beta chains below, sequenced in a study of immune evolution from preneoplasia to lung adenocarcinoma (dated by TCRdb to the early 2020s). The library was prepared using the immunoSEQ multiplex PCR assay. Drawn from immuneACCESS, this table holds only the in-frame rearrangements with V and J called that TCRdb kept. Clones are partly lost; checked studies trace under half to an unresolved V gene and leave the rest unexplained. This sample holds around 6,100 clones; around 77% were observed only once. Jointly, the top ten make up 5% to 8.5% of the sample. Sequenced material: FFPE lung adenocarcinoma in situ tissue. The cell subset or site label of this sample denotes: preinvasive adenocarcinoma in situ (AIS). The receptor source for this set is a person aged 55-80 years with lung adenocarcinoma.

The gene calls are TRBV7-6 and TRBJ2-2; the D is unclear. Trimming cost V 1 base and J 3 bases, with 6 bases left between them. The CDR3 spans 14 residues. Germline V gene data show CDR1 as SGHVS and CDR2 as FNYEAQ. This CDR3 reads CASSLEGYTGELFF. CDR3 coding DNA: TGTGCCAGCAGCTTAGAAGGATACACCGGGGAGCTGTTTTTT.

The chain combines TRBV19 with TRBJ1-1; 7 bases align to TRBD1. The CDR3 totals 15 residues. The junction had 7 bases not matched to a gene; V was cut back by 5 bases and J by 1 base. Germline-derived CDR1 and CDR2 are LNHDA and SQIVND (reference sequence). In DNA form, the CDR3 reads TGTGCCAGTAGTTACTTGGGACAGACGAACACTGAAGCTTTCTTT. Its translation: CASSYLGQTNTEAFF.

The chain joins TRBV5-8 to TRBJ1-3; possibly TRBD1 for D (6 bases). The CDR3 is 17 amino acids. V was pared by 2 bases and J by 0 bases, with 15 bases between. Germline-derived CDR1 and CDR2 are SGHTS and YDEGEE. In DNA, the CDR3 is TGTGCCAGCAGCTTACAGACAGGCCCCATCTCTGGAAACACCATATATTTT. This sequence encodes CASSLQTGPISGNTIYF.

The chain recombines TRBV6-5 with TRBJ1-6; unclear D gene. Deletions cut 4 bases from V and 7 bases from J, with 14 bases between. Germline CDR1 reads MNHEY; CDR2 reads SVGAGI. The CDR3 sequence is 15 residues long. CDR3 in amino acids: CASSLQPAPNSPLHF. The CDR3, as DNA: TGTGCCAGCAGTTTACAGCCGGCACCCAATTCACCCCTCCACTTT.

The chain is built from TRBV9 and TRBJ2-3, with 8 bases identical to TRBD2. The CDR3 has 16 amino acids. J gave up 6 bases and V 5 bases, and 14 bases lay outside the gene matches. Per germline, CDR1 SGDLS and CDR2 YYNGEE. The CDR3 region has the DNA TGTGCCAGCAGTAAAATCGGGGGGGGACTTAGGGATACGCAGTATTTT. It codes for CASSKIGGGLRDTQYF. Complete variable domain (other parts from reference TRBV9 and TRBJ2-3): DSGVTQTPKHLITATGQRVTLRCSPRSGDLSVYWYQQSLDQGLQFLIQYYNGEERAKGNILERFSAQQFPDLHSELNLSSLELGDSALYFCASSKIGGGLRDTQYFGPGTRLTVL.

This rearrangement joins TRBV29-1 to TRBJ1-1; possible D gene TRBD1, 5 bases. CDR3 size: 17 residues. The germline CDR1 and CDR2 sequences are SQVTM and ANQGSEA. Trimming cost V 3 bases and J 1 base, with 21 bases left between them. The CDR3 DNA follows: TGCAGCGTTGACGTCGGGATTTGGTCGGGGACGAACACTGAAGCTTTCTTT. Amino acids: CSVDVGIWSGTNTEAFF. Full variable domain (outside the CDR3, taken from reference TRBV29-1 and TRBJ1-1): SAVISQKPSRDICQRGTSLTIQCQVDSQVTMMFWYRQQPGQSLTLIATANQGSEATYESGFVIDKFPISRPNLTFSTLTVSNMSPEDSSIYLCSVDVGIWSGTNTEAFFGQGTRLTVV.

This clone came up a few times. The chain has TRBV5-6 and TRBJ2-7; TRBD1 might be the D (5 bases). CDR3 size: 14 residues. V was pared by 0 bases and J by 4 bases, with 11 bases between. Germline V gene sequence: CDR1 SGHDT, CDR2 YYEEEE. CDR3 sequence reads: CASSLAEQEYEQYF. CDR3 bases: TGTGCCAGCAGCTTGGCGGAACAGGAATACGAGCAGTACTTC.

This clone was observed a single time. This chain uses TRBV5-6 with TRBJ2-5; no reliable D call. V lost 2 bases to trimming and J lost 6 bases, with 14 bases between them. The germline V gene has CDR1 SGHDT and CDR2 YYEEEE. This CDR3 has 14 residues. The CDR3 spells CASSFGQAEKTQYF. The CDR3 DNA reads as TGTGCCAGCAGCTTCGGGCAGGCGGAAAAGACCCAGTACTTC.

The rearrangement links TRBV21-1 to TRBJ2-5. TRBV21-1 is a documented pseudogene. This CDR3 spans 16 amino acids. The CDR3 DNA is TGTGCCAGCAGCAAAGAGGGGGGATGGCGCCAAGAGACCCAGTACTTC. Its translation: CASSKEGGWRQETQYF.

The rearrangement uses TRBV13 and TRBJ2-5, with D possibly being TRBD2 (5 bases). Germline CDR1 reads PRHDT; CDR2 reads FYEKMQ (reference sequence). The CDR3 runs 13 residues. Trimming pared 4 bases from V and 5 bases from J, leaving 11 bases between. The CDR3 DNA reads as TGTGCCAGCAGCTCCCGGCGAGGGGAGACCCAGTACTTC. Translating it yields CASSSRRGETQYF.

This sequence joins TRBV30 and TRBJ1-6, with a possible D match to TRBD1 (6 bases). Per germline, CDR1 GTSNPN and CDR2 SVGIG (reference sequence). CDR3 length equals 16 residues. Trimming removed 2 bases at V and 2 bases at J, with 13 bases between. CDR3 in DNA: TGTGCCTGGAGTCCGCCGGGGGCAGCCTATAATTCACCCCTCCACTTT. Translating it yields CAWSPPGAAYNSPLHF. The variable domain in full, completed from reference TRBV30 and TRBJ1-6, reads SQTIHQWPATLVQPVGSPLSLECTVEGTSNPNLYWYRQAAGRGLQLLFYSVGIGQISSEVPQNLSASRPQDRQFILSSKKLLLSDSGFYLCAWSPPGAAYNSPLHFGNGTRLTVT.

This CDR3 reads CASSLYPRVWGRQETQYF. In nucleotides, the CDR3 is TGTGCCAGCAGCTTATATCCCCGGGTTTGGGGTCGCCAGGAGACCCAGTACTTC. V and J are TRBV7-9 and TRBJ2-5; D gene uncertain. CDR3 length: 18 residues. The germline V gene encodes CDR1 SEHNR and CDR2 FQNEAQ (reference sequence). V lost 2 bases, J lost 5 bases, and 24 bases lay in between.